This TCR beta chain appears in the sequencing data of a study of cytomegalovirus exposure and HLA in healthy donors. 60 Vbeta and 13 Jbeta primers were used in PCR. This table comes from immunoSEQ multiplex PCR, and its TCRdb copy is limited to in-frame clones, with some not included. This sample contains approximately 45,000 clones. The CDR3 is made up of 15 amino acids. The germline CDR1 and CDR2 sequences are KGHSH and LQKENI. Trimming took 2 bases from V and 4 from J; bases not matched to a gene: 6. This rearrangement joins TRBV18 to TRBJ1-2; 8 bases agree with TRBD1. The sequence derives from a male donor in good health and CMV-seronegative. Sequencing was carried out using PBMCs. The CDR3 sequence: CASSPNDRGGYGYTF. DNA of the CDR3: TGTGCCAGCTCACCAAACGACAGGGGCGGCTATGGCTACACCTTC.